A selection of T cell receptor beta chains follows, all from one sample in a study of shared clonotypes between healthy human individuals. This table comes from immunoSEQ multiplex PCR, and its TCRdb copy is limited to in-frame clones, with some not included. Here the sample spans roughly 490,000 clones, over 65% being singletons. Sequencing used PBMCs. The receptor source for this set is a woman in her thirties or forties in good health. Some clones in this sample may be carry-over from other donors' samples. Each CDR3 is given with its conserved first and last residue. The D gene is left open where the match is weak. Some rows mark clone size as missing; the rest say once, few, many or name a class of expanded clone.

TRBJ2-4,17,-,TRBV28,TRBD1,TGTGCCAGCAGTTCTCCCGGGACAGGGATAGCCAAAAACATTCAGTACTTC,CASSSPGTGIAKNIQYF
TRBJ2-1,14,-,TRBV18,TRBD1,TGTGCCAGCTCAGAGACAGGGGGCAGGGGTGAGCAGTTCTTC,CASSETGGRGEQFF
TRBJ1-1,12,-,TRBV30,-,TGTGCCTGGAGTAGGGGCATCACTGAAGCTTTCTTT,CAWSRGITEAFF
TRBJ1-4,11,-,TRBV6-6,-,TGTGCCAGCGGACCCTATGAAAAGCTGTTTTTC,CASGPYEKLFF
TRBJ1-2,13,-,TRBV5-6,TRBD1,TGTGCCAGCAGCTTTCCGGCAGGGGGTGGCTACACCTTC,CASSFPAGGGYTF
TRBJ1-1,13,-,TRBV7-2,-,TGTGCCAGCAGTCCACCGGGGTCGGGAGAAGCTTTCTTT,CASSPPGSGEAFF
TRBJ1-5,16,-,TRBV28,-,TGTGCCAGCAGTTTCAGGGGAAGGTTTTGGGGCCAGCCCCAGCATTTT,CASSFRGRFWGQPQHF
TRBJ2-7,14,-,TRBV4-1,-,TGCGCCAGCAGCTACGACAATTGGTCGGACGAGCAGTACTTC,CASSYDNWSDEQYF
TRBJ2-1,11,-,TRBV20-1,-,TGCAGTGCTAGCCCCCGGGATGAGCAGTTCTTC,CSASPRDEQFF
TRBJ2-1,14,-,TRBV10-3,TRBD2,TGTGCCATCAGTGGGCAAGCGGGAGGGCCTTTCCAGTTCTTC,CAISGQAGGPFQFF
TRBJ1-3,16,-,TRBV7-8,-,TGTGCCAGCAGCTCAGGAGGGGGGCTGAAGGGAAACACCATATATTTT,CASSSGGGLKGNTIYF
TRBJ2-3,15,-,TRBV30,-,TGTGCCAGATCCTCCCGAGCGTCAAGCACAGATACGCAGTATTTT,CARSSRASSTDTQYF
TRBJ2-2,17,-,TRBV18,-,TGTGCCAGCTCACCACTCGAGGCAGCCTACAACACCGGGGAGCTGTTTTTT,CASSPLEAAYNTGELFF
TRBJ1-2,15,once,TRBV2,TRBD1,TGTGCCAGCAGGCGGGACAGGAGGCTCATCTATGGCTACGCCTTC,CASRRDRRLIYGYAF
TRBJ2-5,16,-,TRBV5-4,TRBD2,TGTGCCAGCAGCTTGCGTCTAGCGGGAGTGGGGGAGACCCAGTACTTC,CASSLRLAGVGETQYF
TRBJ1-2,13,-,TRBV19,-,TGTGCCAGTAGTATCAGGGCGGATTATGGCTACACCTTC,CASSIRADYGYTF
TRBJ1-1,11,few,TRBV30,-,TGTGCCTGGGACAAGACGGATGAAGCTTTCTTT,CAWDKTDEAFF
TRBJ2-1,15,-,TRBV4-1,-,TGCGCCAGCAGCCAAGAAGGCAGCTCCTACAATGAGCAGTTCTTC,CASSQEGSSYNEQFF
TRBJ2-7,15,few,TRBV6-4,TRBD1,TGTGCCAGCAGCAAGACAGGGGACCCAAACTACGAGCAGTACTTC,CASSKTGDPNYEQYF
TRBJ1-5,15,-,TRBV6-1,TRBD1,TGTGCCAGCAGTCCCTCGGACAGGGTGGGTCAGCCCCAGCATTTT,CASSPSDRVGQPQHF
TRBJ1-1,16,-,TRBV28,TRBD1,TGTGCCAGCAGTACGCGGGACAGGGGTTGGGTCACTGAAGCTTTCTTT,CASSTRDRGWVTEAFF
TRBJ1-2,15,-,TRBV5-1,TRBD1,TGCGCCAGCAGCTTGTCTGGGACAGGGGGCCTTGGCTACACCTTC,CASSLSGTGGLGYTF
TRBJ2-3,16,-,TRBV14,TRBD2,TGTGCCAGCAGCCAGGTACTAGCGGGACACACAGATACGCAGTATTTT,CASSQVLAGHTDTQYF
TRBJ2-4,17,-,TRBV7-2,TRBD2,TGTGCCAGCAGCTTAGTGGCGGCGGGAGGGGCCAAAAACATTCAGTACTTC,CASSLVAAGGAKNIQYF
TRBJ1-5,18,-,TRBV6-1,-,TGTGCCAGCAGTGACGGGGTCCAGGGCGCTTATAGCAATCAGCCCCAGCATTTT,CASSDGVQGAYSNQPQHF
TRBJ1-5,15,few,TRBV28,-,TGTGCCAGCACCATAGCGGTACAGGGCTACCAGCCCCAGCATTTT,CASTIAVQGYQPQHF
TRBJ2-3,15,-,TRBV5-1,-,TGCGCCAGCAGCTTGGATTTTGGGGATCAAGATACGCAGTATTTT,CASSLDFGDQDTQYF
TRBJ1-2,17,-,TRBV5-1,-,TGCGCCAGCAGCTTTATGCAGTACACGGCCTCAAACTATGGCTACACCTTC,CASSFMQYTASNYGYTF
TRBJ1-5,17,-,TRBV7-9,TRBD1,TGTGCCAGCAGCCATGGTATTGCGGGACAGGAGGGTCAGCCCCAGCATTTT,CASSHGIAGQEGQPQHF
TRBJ2-1,14,-,TRBV29-1,TRBD2,TGCAGCGGGAGTAGCGGGATTGCCTACAATGAGCAGTTCTTC,CSGSSGIAYNEQFF
TRBJ2-7,15,-,TRBV11-3,-,TGTGCCAGCAGTCTCGGGTCTAGTACAGCTTACGAGCAGTACTTC,CASSLGSSTAYEQYF
TRBJ2-7,12,-,TRBV10-3,TRBD2,TGTGCCATCAAGGGGACTAGCCACGAGCAGTACTTC,CAIKGTSHEQYF
TRBJ2-1,16,few,TRBV7-3,-,TGTGCCAGCAGTCAGGACCCAAGGCCCCCCTACAATGAGCAGTTCTTC,CASSQDPRPPYNEQFF
TRBJ2-1,16,few,TRBV6-1,TRBD2,TGTGCCAGCAGTGAAGGGGTAGCGGGAATCGGGGGTGAGCAGTTCTTC,CASSEGVAGIGGEQFF
TRBJ2-5,12,-,TRBV6-1,-,TGTGCCAGCGGCCCCTCAGACGAGACCCAGTACTTC,CASGPSDETQYF
TRBJ2-1,16,-,TRBV27,-,TGTGCCAGCAGTCCCAATCTAGCCTCCTCCTACAATGAGCAGTTCTTC,CASSPNLASSYNEQFF
TRBJ2-1,16,once,TRBV27,-,TGTGCCAGCAGTTTTCAGGGGAACCAGGGGTGGGATGAGCAGTTCTTC,CASSFQGNQGWDEQFF
TRBJ2-7,15,-,TRBV29-1,TRBD1,TGCAGCGTTGGGGGAGGGACAGGGCCCACTTACGAGCAGTACTTC,CSVGGGTGPTYEQYF
TRBJ2-7,12,many,TRBV6-1,-,TGTGCCAGCAGTGATTTGCCCTACGAGCAGTACTTC,CASSDLPYEQYF
TRBJ2-4,15,-,TRBV6-5,-,TGTGCCAGCAGTTACAGTCTGGGGTCTGGAAACATTCAGTACTTC,CASSYSLGSGNIQYF
TRBJ1-5,14,-,TRBV28,-,TGTGCCAGCAGTTTTCAACAATTTGACCAGCCCCAGCATTTT,CASSFQQFDQPQHF
TRBJ2-7,12,-,TRBV10-2,-,TGCGCCAGCAGAGATCCTATGGGGGAGCAGTACTTC,CASRDPMGEQYF
TRBJ2-7,15,once,TRBV28,TRBD2,TGTGCCAGCAGTTTAGGGACTACGGCCTCCTACGAGCAGTACTTC,CASSLGTTASYEQYF
TRBJ1-5,13,-,TRBV6-1,-,TGTGCCAGCAGTGCAGGTTACAATCAGCCCCAGCATTTT,CASSAGYNQPQHF
TRBJ2-1,14,-,TRBV11-2,-,TGTGCCAGCAGCTTCAGAGGCTCCTACAATGAGCAGTTCTTC,CASSFRGSYNEQFF
TRBJ2-3,14,-,TRBV18,TRBD2,TGTGCCAGCTCACCAGGACTAGCGGGAGTTTCGCAGTATTTT,CASSPGLAGVSQYF
TRBJ2-4,15,few,TRBV30,TRBD1,TGTGCCTGGAGTTCCTTAAGGGCAGGGGGAAACATTCAGTACTTC,CAWSSLRAGGNIQYF
TRBJ1-3,14,few,TRBV18,-,TGTGCCAGCTCACCTGGGAACTCTGGAAACACCATATATTTT,CASSPGNSGNTIYF
TRBJ2-3,16,-,TRBV7-3,TRBD2,TGTGCCAGCAGCATTCTTCCCGGGACTAACACAGATACGCAGTATTTT,CASSILPGTNTDTQYF
TRBJ1-5,14,-,TRBV28,-,TGTGCCAGCGTCAGGGAGATCTTCAATCAGCCCCAGCATTTT,CASVREIFNQPQHF
TRBJ1-2,15,few,TRBV2,-,TGTGCCAGCAGTGAAAAGGCAGGGGAAGACTATGGCTACACCTTC,CASSEKAGEDYGYTF
TRBJ1-1,15,few,TRBV5-4,-,TGTGCCAGCAGCCCTGGTGGGGGCTTGGATATTGAAGCTTTCTTT,CASSPGGGLDIEAFF
TRBJ1-2,14,once,TRBV6-5,-,TGTGCCAGCAGTCCCTCGGGGGGGAACTATGGCTACACCTTC,CASSPSGGNYGYTF
TRBJ2-1,14,few,TRBV7-2,-,TGTGCCAGCAGCTTAGACGGAACCTACAATGAGCAGTTCTTC,CASSLDGTYNEQFF
TRBJ2-3,15,-,TRBV28,-,TGTGCCAGCAGTTCGTCTCTCGACTACACAGATACGCAGTATTTT,CASSSSLDYTDTQYF